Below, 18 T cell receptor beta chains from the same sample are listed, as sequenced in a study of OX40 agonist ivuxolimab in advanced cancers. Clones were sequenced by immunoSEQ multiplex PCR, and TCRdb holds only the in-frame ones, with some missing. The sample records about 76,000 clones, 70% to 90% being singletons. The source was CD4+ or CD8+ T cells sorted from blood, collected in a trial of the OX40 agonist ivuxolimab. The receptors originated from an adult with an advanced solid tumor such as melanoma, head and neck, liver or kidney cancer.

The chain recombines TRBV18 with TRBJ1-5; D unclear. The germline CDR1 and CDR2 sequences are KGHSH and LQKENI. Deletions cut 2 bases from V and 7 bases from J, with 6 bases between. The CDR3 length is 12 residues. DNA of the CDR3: TGTGCCAGCTCACCAGGGAACCAGCCCCAGCATTTT. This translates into CASSPGNQPQHF.

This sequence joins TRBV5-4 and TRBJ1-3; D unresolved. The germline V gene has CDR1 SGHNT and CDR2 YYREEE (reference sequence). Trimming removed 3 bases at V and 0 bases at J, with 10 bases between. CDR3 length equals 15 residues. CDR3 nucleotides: TGTGCCAGCAGCTCGATATCGCCCTCTGGAAACACCATATATTTT. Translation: CASSSISPSGNTIYF.

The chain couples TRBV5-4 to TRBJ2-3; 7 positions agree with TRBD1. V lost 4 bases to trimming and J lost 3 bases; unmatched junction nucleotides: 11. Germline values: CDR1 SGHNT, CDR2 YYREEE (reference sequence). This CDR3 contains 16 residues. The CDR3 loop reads CASSTRLKQGTDTQYF. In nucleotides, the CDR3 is TGTGCCAGCAGCACTAGACTGAAACAGGGGACAGATACGCAGTATTTT.

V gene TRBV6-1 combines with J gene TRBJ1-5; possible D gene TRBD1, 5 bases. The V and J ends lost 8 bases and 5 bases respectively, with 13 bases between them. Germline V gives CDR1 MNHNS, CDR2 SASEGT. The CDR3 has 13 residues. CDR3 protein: CASHFWGDQPQHF. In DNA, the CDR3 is TGTGCCAGCCACTTTTGGGGGGATCAGCCCCAGCATTTT.

CDR3 amino acids: CAWSSTGAFGEKLFF. CDR3 DNA: TGTGCCTGGAGTTCGACAGGGGCATTTGGGGAAAAACTGTTTTTT. The chain employs TRBV30 and TRBJ1-4; the match to TRBD1 covers 8 bases. The germline gives CDR1 GTSNPN, CDR2 SVGIG (reference sequence). V was pared by 2 bases and J by 8 bases, with 10 bases of the junction left unmatched. This CDR3 has 15 residues.

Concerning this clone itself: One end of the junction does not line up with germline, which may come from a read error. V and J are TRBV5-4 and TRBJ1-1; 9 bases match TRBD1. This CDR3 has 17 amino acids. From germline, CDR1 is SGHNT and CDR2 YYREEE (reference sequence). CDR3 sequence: CASSQTLQGAGSTEAFF. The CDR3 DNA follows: TGCGCCAGCAGCCAAACCCTACAGGGGGCGGGGAGCACTGAAGCTTTCTTT.

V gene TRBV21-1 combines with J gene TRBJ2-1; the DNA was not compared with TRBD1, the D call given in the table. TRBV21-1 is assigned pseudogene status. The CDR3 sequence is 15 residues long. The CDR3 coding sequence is TGTGCCAGCAGCCTACAGGGGGCGCGGGACAATGAGCAGTTCTTC. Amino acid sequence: CASSLQGARDNEQFF.

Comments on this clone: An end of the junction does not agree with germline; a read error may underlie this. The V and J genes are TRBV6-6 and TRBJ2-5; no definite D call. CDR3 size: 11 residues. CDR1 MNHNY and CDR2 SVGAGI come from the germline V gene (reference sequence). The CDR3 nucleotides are TGTGCCGGCAGCCCTGGGGAGACCCAGTACTTC. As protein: CAGSPGETQYF.

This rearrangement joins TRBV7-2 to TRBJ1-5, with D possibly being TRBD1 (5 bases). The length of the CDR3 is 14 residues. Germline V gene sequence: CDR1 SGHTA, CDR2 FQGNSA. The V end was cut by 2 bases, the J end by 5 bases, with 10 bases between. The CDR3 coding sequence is TGTGCCAGCAGCTTAACGCAGGGCTATCAGCCCCAGCATTTT. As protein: CASSLTQGYQPQHF.

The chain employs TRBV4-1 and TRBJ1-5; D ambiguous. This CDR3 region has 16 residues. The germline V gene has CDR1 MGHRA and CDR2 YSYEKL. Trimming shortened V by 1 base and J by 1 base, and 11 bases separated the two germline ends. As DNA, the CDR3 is TGCGCCAGCAGCCAAGGGAGCACCCGCAGCAATCAGCCCCAGCATTTT. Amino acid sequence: CASSQGSTRSNQPQHF.

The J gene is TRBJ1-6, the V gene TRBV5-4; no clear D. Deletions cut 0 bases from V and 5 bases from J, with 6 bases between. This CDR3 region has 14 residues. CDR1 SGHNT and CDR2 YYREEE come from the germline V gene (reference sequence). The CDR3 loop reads CASSLDLDNSPLHF. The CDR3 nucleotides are TGTGCCAGCAGCTTGGACCTGGATAATTCACCCCTCCACTTT.

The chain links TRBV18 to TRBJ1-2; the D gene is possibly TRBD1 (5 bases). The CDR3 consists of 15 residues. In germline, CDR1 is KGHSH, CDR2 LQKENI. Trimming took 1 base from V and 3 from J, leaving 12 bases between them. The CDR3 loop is CASSPLQGRDYGYTF. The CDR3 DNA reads TGTGCCAGCTCACCACTTCAGGGACGGGACTATGGCTACACCTTC.

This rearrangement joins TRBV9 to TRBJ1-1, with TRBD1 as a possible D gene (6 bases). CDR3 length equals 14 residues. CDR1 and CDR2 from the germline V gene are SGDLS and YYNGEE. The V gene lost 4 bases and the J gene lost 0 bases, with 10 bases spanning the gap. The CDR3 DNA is TGTGCCAGCAGCTCCGGACAGCTGAACACTGAAGCTTTCTTT. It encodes CASSSGQLNTEAFF.

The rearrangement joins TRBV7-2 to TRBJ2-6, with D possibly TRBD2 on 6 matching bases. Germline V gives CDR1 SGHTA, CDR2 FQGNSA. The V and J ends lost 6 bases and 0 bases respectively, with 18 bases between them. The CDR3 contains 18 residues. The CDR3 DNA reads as TGTGCCAGCAGTTGGGTCCGTCCGGGACTCTCTGGGGCCAACGTCCTGACTTTC. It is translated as CASSWVRPGLSGANVLTF.

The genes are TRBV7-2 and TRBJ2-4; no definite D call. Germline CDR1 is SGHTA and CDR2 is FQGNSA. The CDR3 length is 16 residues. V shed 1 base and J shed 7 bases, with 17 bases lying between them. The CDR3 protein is CASSLELSTQVNIQYF. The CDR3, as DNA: TGTGCCAGCAGCTTAGAACTTTCCACCCAGGTCAACATTCAGTACTTC.

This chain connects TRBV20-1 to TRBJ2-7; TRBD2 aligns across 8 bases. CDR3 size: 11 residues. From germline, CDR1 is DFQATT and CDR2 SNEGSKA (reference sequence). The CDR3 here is CRPTSDYEQYF. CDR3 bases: TGCAGACCGACTAGCGACTACGAGCAGTACTTC.

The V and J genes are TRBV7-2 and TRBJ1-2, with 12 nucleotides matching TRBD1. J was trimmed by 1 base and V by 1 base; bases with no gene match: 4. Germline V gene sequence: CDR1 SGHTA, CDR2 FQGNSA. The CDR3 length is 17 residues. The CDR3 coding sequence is TGTGCCAGCAGCTTAGGGGGACAGGGGGCCATTAACTATGGCTACACCTTC. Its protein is CASSLGGQGAINYGYTF.

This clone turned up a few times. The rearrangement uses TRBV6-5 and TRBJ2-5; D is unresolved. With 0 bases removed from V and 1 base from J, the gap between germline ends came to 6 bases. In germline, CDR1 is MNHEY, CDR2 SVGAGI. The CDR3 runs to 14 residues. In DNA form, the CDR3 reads TGTGCCAGCAGTTACTCGGTGCCCCAAGAGACCCAGTACTTC. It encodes CASSYSVPQETQYF.